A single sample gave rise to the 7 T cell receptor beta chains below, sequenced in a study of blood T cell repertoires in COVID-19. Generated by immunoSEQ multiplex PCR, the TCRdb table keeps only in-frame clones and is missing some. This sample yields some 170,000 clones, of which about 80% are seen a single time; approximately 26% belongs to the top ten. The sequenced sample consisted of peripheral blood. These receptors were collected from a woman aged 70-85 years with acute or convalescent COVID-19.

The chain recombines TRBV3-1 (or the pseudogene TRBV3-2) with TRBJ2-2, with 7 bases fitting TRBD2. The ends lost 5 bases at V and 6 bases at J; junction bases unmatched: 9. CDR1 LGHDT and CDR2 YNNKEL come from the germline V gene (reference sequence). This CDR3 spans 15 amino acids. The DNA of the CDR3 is TGTGCCAGCAGCTCCAGGCGGGAGCAGCCCGGGGAGCTGTTTTTT. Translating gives CASSSRREQPGELFF.

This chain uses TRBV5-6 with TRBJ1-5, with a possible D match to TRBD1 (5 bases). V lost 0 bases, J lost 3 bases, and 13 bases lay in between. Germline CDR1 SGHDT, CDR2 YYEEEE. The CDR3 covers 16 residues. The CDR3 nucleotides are TGTGCCAGCAGCTTGGGGGGCACATCGTACAATCAGCCCCAGCATTTT. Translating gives CASSLGGTSYNQPQHF. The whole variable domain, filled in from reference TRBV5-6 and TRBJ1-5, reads DAGVTQSPTHLIKTRGQQVTLRCSPKSGHDTVSWYQQALGQGPQFIFQYYEEEERQRGNFPDRFSGHQFPNYSSELNVNALLLGDSALYLCASSLGGTSYNQPQHFGDGTRLSIL.

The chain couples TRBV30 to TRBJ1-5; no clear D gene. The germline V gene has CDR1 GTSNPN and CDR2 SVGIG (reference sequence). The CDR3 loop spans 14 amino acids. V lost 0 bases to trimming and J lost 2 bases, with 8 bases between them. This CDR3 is CAWSVNSRNQPQHF. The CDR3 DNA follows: TGTGCCTGGAGTGTAAACTCGCGCAATCAGCCCCAGCATTTT.

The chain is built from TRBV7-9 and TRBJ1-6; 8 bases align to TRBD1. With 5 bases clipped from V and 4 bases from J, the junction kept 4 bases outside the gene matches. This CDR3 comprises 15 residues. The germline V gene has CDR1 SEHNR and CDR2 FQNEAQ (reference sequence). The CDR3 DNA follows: TGTGCCAGCAGCCAAGGACAGGGTTATAATTCACCCCTCCACTTT. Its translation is CASSQGQGYNSPLHF.

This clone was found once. The CDR3 region is CASSFRPRESRQYF. For the CDR3, the DNA is TGTGCCAGCAGCTTCCGGCCCAGGGAAAGTAGGCAGTACTTC. The rearrangement links TRBV7-8 to TRBJ2-7; a weak D match, TRBD1 (5 bases). Trimming shortened V by 3 bases and J by 9 bases, and 18 bases separated the two germline ends. Germline assignment: CDR1 SGHVS and CDR2 FQNEAQ. This CDR3 has 14 residues.

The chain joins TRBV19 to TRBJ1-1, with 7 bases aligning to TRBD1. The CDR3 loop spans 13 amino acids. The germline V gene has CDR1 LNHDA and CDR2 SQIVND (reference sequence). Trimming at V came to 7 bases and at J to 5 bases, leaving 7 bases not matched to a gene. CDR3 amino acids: CASKRGQNTEAFF. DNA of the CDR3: TGTGCCAGTAAGAGGGGACAGAATACTGAAGCTTTCTTT.

CDR3 loop: CASSLLGPSGELFF. Here the CDR3 DNA reads TGTGCCAGCAGTCTCCTGGGCCCCTCCGGGGAGCTGTTTTTT. The V and J genes are TRBV6-5 and TRBJ2-2; D gene uncertain. Per the germline V gene, CDR1 is MNHEY and CDR2 is SVGAGI. The CDR3 totals 14 residues. V was shortened by 5 bases and J by 6 bases, with 13 bases between the two germline ends.